The 20 T cell receptor beta chains below come from one sample, sequenced in a study of cytomegalovirus exposure and HLA in healthy donors. Only in-frame clones appear in the TCRdb table, and some are missing; sequencing was by immunoSEQ multiplex PCR. The profile covers around 350,000 clones, with roughly 90% appearing a single time and under 0.9% taken by the ten largest. Sequences were obtained from PBMCs. Receptors were obtained from a woman aged 18-29 years in good health and CMV-seronegative.

The rearrangement links TRBV4-2 to TRBJ2-7; 9 bases line up with TRBD2. The CDR3 loop spans 18 amino acids. Germline CDR1 is LGHNA and CDR2 is YNFKEQ. Trimming took 4 bases from V and 0 from J; bases not matched to a gene: 13. The CDR3 sequence is CASSRSLPTSGSSYEQYF. DNA of the CDR3: TGTGCCAGCAGCCGAAGCCTTCCGACTAGCGGTAGCTCCTACGAGCAGTACTTC.

The genes are TRBV5-4 and TRBJ2-7; D call uncertain. The CDR3 totals 16 residues. Germline CDR1 and CDR2: SGHNT and YYREEE (reference sequence). V lost 3 bases to trimming and J lost 4 bases, with 20 bases between them. CDR3 sequence (DNA): TGTGCCAGCAGCTCTAGATCTACCCATGGAACATACGAGCAGTACTTC. It specifies CASSSRSTHGTYEQYF.

V usage is TRBV7-9 and J usage is TRBJ2-5; 13 bases fit TRBD2. The germline V gene has CDR1 SEHNR and CDR2 FQNEAQ (reference sequence). The CDR3 has 17 amino acids. With 5 bases clipped from V and 5 bases from J, the junction kept 11 bases outside the gene matches. Here the CDR3 DNA reads TGTGCCAGCAGCAACCGACTAGCGGGGGGCGAGCGGGAGACCCAGTACTTC. It is translated as CASSNRLAGGERETQYF.

The gene calls are TRBV27 and TRBJ1-2; D is unresolved. Trimming took 0 bases from V and 3 from J, leaving 5 bases between them. Germline lookup yields CDR1 MNHEY and CDR2 SMNVEV (reference sequence). The CDR3 sequence is 13 residues long. The CDR3, as DNA: TGTGCCAGCAGTTTATCGTCGGACTATGGCTACACCTTC. Encoded protein: CASSLSSDYGYTF.

V usage is TRBV28 and J usage is TRBJ1-2, with D perhaps matching TRBD1 (5 bases). CDR1 is MDHEN and CDR2 is SYDVKM in the germline V gene. The CDR3 runs 14 residues. V lost 6 bases and J lost 2, with 13 bases in between. The CDR3 DNA reads as TGTGCCAGCAGCTTCAGGGAATGGAACTATGGCTACACCTTC. Amino acids: CASSFREWNYGYTF.

CDR3 amino acids: CASSSRDTTANEQFF. The CDR3 nucleotides are TGTGCCAGCAGCAGTCGGGACACAACGGCGAATGAGCAGTTCTTC. The J gene is TRBJ2-1, the V gene TRBV9, with D perhaps matching TRBD1 (6 bases). The germline CDR1 and CDR2 sequences are SGDLS and YYNGEE. Trimming removed 4 bases at V and 7 bases at J, with 18 bases between. The length of the CDR3 is 15 residues.

The chain is built from TRBV30 and TRBJ1-5, with a tentative D call TRBD1 (6 bases). Trimming left V 4 bases short and J 2 bases short, with 9 bases between. CDR1 is GTSNPN, CDR2 SVGIG, per germline (reference sequence). This CDR3 spans 13 amino acids. This CDR3 is CAWTQGGNQPQHF. Here the CDR3 DNA reads TGTGCCTGGACACAGGGAGGCAATCAGCCCCAGCATTTT.

About this clone itself: The junction departs from germline at one end; a sequencing error may be responsible. V gene TRBV5-1 combines with J gene TRBJ2-1; D gene unclear. The germline V gene encodes CDR1 SGHRS and CDR2 YFSETQ. The CDR3 is made up of 14 amino acids. Here the CDR3 reads CASRLLDSYNEQFF. CDR3 DNA sequence: TGCGCCAGCCGCTTACTTGACTCCTACAATGAGCAGTTCTTC.

The chain combines TRBV6-5 with TRBJ2-3; 7 nucleotides agree with TRBD2. Germline V gene lookup returns CDR1 MNHEY and CDR2 SVGAGI. The CDR3 extends over 14 amino acids. V shed 5 bases, J shed 2 bases, and the junction held 4 bases outside the gene matches. The DNA of the CDR3 is TGTGCCAGCAGTCCGGGACTACCCACAGATACGCAGTATTTT. It yields the protein CASSPGLPTDTQYF.

The J gene is TRBJ2-5, the V gene TRBV2, with 10 bases lining up with TRBD1. V shed 10 bases, J shed 4 bases, and the junction held 6 bases outside the gene matches. CDR1 and CDR2 (germline): SNHLY, FYNNEI. The CDR3 is made up of 13 amino acids. The DNA of the CDR3 is TGTGCCACCCCGGGACAGGGGCTAGAGACCCAGTACTTC. This translates into CATPGQGLETQYF.

The V and J genes are TRBV5-6 and TRBJ1-3; D is perhaps TRBD1 (5 bases). V was pared by 4 bases and J by 3 bases, with 14 bases between. Per the germline V gene, CDR1 is SGHDT and CDR2 is YYEEEE. The CDR3 length is 15 residues. In DNA, the CDR3 is TGTGCCAGCAGCGGACATCAAGAAGGTGGAAACACCATATATTTT. Translation: CASSGHQEGGNTIYF.

This chain links TRBV6-5 with TRBJ2-5; no clear D gene. This CDR3 comprises 11 residues. The V end was cut by 7 bases, the J end by 1 base, with 4 bases between. CDR1 and CDR2 from the germline V gene are MNHEY and SVGAGI. The CDR3 DNA reads TGTGCCAGCACAGTCCAAGAGACCCAGTACTTC. This sequence encodes CASTVQETQYF.

V is TRBV6-5 and J is TRBJ2-5; D unclear. V lost 2 bases, J lost 2 bases, and 6 bases lay in between. Germline V lookup: CDR1 MNHEY, CDR2 SVGAGI. The CDR3 extends over 13 amino acids. CDR3 sequence (DNA): TGTGCCAGCAGTTACGGGCAGCAAGAGACCCAGTACTTC. Protein: CASSYGQQETQYF.

The rearrangement links TRBV6-5 to TRBJ1-5; TRBD1 is a possible D gene (5 bases). V was clipped by 2 bases and J by 9 bases, with 11 bases between them. Germline CDR1 reads MNHEY; CDR2 reads SVGAGI. The CDR3 is 13 amino acids. The CDR3 nucleotides are TGTGCCAGCAGTTACGGGGGGTATGGGCCCCAGCATTTT. This translates into CASSYGGYGPQHF.

V usage is TRBV11-2 and J usage is TRBJ1-2, with D perhaps matching TRBD1 (5 bases). This CDR3 has 15 amino acids. Germline lookup yields CDR1 SGHAT and CDR2 FQNNGV. V was shortened by 1 base and J by 8 bases, with 17 bases between the two germline ends. CDR3 DNA sequence: TGTGCCAGCAGCTTAGTGGGCACAGGCTATAGGGGCTACACCTTC. Its translation: CASSLVGTGYRGYTF.

This rearrangement joins TRBV27 to TRBJ1-1, with D unclear. CDR1 MNHEY and CDR2 SMNVEV come from the germline V gene (reference sequence). The CDR3 totals 12 residues. V dropped 7 bases and J dropped 4 bases, with 10 bases sitting between them. In nucleotides, the CDR3 is TGTGCCAGCAAGAAGTCGGGCACTGAAGCTTTCTTT. Translating gives CASKKSGTEAFF.

The V gene is TRBV27, the J gene TRBJ1-3, with D possibly being TRBD1 (5 bases). This CDR3 is 15 amino acids long. The germline V gene encodes CDR1 MNHEY and CDR2 SMNVEV (reference sequence). V lost 6 bases to trimming and J lost 0 bases, with 12 bases between them. The CDR3 bases are TGTGCCAGCAGGCTGGGGCGAAGCTCTGGAAACACCATATATTTT. Its protein product is CASRLGRSSGNTIYF.

This clone was detected once. The chain has TRBV13 and TRBJ1-1, with D unclear. CDR3 length: 14 residues. V gave up 7 bases and J gave up 10 bases, with 22 bases separating them. Germline CDR1 is PRHDT and CDR2 is FYEKMQ (reference sequence). CDR3 protein: CASTQRGGSQVAFF. The CDR3 DNA reads TGTGCCAGCACCCAAAGAGGAGGCAGTCAGGTAGCTTTCTTT.

The V and J genes are TRBV14 and TRBJ2-1; 9 bases fit TRBD2. The CDR3 consists of 16 residues. V was pared by 4 bases and J by 0 bases, with 4 bases of the junction left unmatched. Per the germline V gene, CDR1 is SGHDN and CDR2 is FVKESK. The CDR3 loop reads CASSRRTSASYNEQFF. The CDR3 DNA sequence: TGTGCCAGCAGCCGTCGGACTAGCGCCTCCTACAATGAGCAGTTCTTC.

The chain couples TRBV27 to TRBJ2-5; 9 bases align to TRBD2. CDR1 is MNHEY, CDR2 SMNVEV, per germline (reference sequence). The CDR3 sequence is 18 residues long. J gave up 3 bases and V 2 bases, and 13 bases lay outside the gene matches. Written as DNA, the CDR3 is TGTGCCAGCAGTTTACTGGGGCTAGCGGGGTCCGTTAAAGAGACCCAGTACTTC. Amino acids: CASSLLGLAGSVKETQYF.